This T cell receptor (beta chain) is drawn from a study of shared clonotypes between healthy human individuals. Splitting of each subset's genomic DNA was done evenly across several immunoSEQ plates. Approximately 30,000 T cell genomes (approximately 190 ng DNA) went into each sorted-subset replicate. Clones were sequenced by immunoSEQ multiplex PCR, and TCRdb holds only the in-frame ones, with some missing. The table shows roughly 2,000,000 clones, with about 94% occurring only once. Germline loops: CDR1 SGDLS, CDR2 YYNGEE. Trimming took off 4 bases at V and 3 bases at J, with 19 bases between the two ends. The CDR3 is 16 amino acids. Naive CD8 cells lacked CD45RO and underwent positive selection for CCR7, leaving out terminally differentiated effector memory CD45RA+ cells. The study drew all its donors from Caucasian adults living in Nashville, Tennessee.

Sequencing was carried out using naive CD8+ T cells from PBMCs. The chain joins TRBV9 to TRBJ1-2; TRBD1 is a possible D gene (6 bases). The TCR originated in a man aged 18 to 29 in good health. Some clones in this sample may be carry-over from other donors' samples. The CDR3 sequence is CASSISGGAVDYGYTF. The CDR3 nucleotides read TGTGCCAGCAGCATCAGTGGGGGCGCGGTGGACTATGGCTACACCTTC.